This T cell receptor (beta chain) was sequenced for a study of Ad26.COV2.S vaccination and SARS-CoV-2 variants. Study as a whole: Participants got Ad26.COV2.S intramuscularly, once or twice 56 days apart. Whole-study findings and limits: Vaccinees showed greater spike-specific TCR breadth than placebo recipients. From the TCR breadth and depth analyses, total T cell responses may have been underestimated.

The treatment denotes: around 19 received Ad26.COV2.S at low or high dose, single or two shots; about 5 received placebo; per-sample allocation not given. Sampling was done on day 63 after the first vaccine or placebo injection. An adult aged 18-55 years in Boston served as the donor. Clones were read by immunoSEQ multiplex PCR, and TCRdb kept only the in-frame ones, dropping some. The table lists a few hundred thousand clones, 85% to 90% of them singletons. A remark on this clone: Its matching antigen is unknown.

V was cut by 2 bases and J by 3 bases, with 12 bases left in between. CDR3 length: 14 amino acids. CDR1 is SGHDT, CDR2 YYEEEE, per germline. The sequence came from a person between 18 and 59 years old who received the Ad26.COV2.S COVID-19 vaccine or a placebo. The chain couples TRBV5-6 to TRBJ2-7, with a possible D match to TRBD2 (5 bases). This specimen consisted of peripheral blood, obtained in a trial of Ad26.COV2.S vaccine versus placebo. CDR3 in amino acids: CASSLPGEGYEQYF. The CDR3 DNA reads TGTGCCAGCAGCTTACCCGGCGAGGGCTACGAGCAGTACTTC.